The 16 T cell receptor beta chains in this list originate from one sample, sequenced in a study of beta chain features in type 1 diabetes. Of the isolated RNA, all was reverse transcribed, and so the sequenced material was expressed TCRB transcripts. TCRdb keeps only in-frame clones here, not all; method: immunoSEQ multiplex PCR. The sample has 900,000 or so clones, 17% seen once. The sequenced sample was naive CD4+ T cells from blood. Every receptor here comes from a woman between 18 and 29 years old in good health.

The V call is TRBV21-1, the J call TRBJ1-2; the D call TRBD1 from the table was never checked on the DNA. TRBV21-1 is deemed a pseudogene. This CDR3 comprises 17 residues. In DNA, the CDR3 is TGTGCCAGCAGCTCCCAATCCCGACCAGGGTTCGTCTATGGCTACACCTTC. As protein: CASSSQSRPGFVYGYTF.

The CDR3 here is CASSLRRTLNTGELFF. In DNA form, the CDR3 reads TGTGCCAGCAGCTTAAGGAGGACACTTAACACCGGGGAGCTGTTTTTT. The chain carries TRBV13 and TRBJ2-2, with D perhaps given as TRBD1 or TRBD2 (5 bases each). Germline-derived CDR1 and CDR2 are PRHDT and FYEKMQ (reference sequence). With 2 bases removed from V and 2 bases from J, the gap between germline ends came to 12 bases. The CDR3 length is 16 residues.

Only a few counts were recorded for this clone. The V gene is TRBV9, the J gene TRBJ2-1; 8 bases line up with TRBD2. In germline, CDR1 is SGDLS, CDR2 YYNGEE. Trimming removed 0 bases from V and 5 bases from J; junction bases left unmatched: 4. The CDR3 covers 15 residues. The CDR3: CASSVEAGAHNEQFF. DNA of the CDR3: TGTGCCAGCAGCGTAGAAGCGGGAGCACACAATGAGCAGTTCTTC.

This clone was counted between two and nine times. V and J are TRBV4-3 and TRBJ1-1; 7 bases agree with TRBD1. Germline CDR1 LGHNA, CDR2 YSLEER. The CDR3 has 16 amino acids. The J segment lost 1 base and the V segment lost 4 bases, leaving 9 bases of the junction unmatched. The CDR3 sequence: CASSPWTGGSNTEAFF. The CDR3 DNA is TGCGCCAGCAGCCCCTGGACAGGAGGATCGAACACTGAAGCTTTCTTT.

CDR3 sequence: CASTRRGQGRETQYF. CDR3 coding DNA: TGTGCCAGCACCAGGAGGGGGCAGGGTAGGGAGACCCAGTACTTC. J is TRBJ2-5 and V is TRBV2, with D tentatively TRBD1 (7 bases). V was pared by 7 bases and J by 5 bases, with 20 bases between. Per the germline V gene, CDR1 is SNHLY and CDR2 is FYNNEI. The CDR3 runs to 15 residues. Using reference TRBV2 and TRBJ2-5 for the parts outside the CDR3, the full variable domain is EPEVTQTPSHQVTQMGQEVILRCVPISNHLYFYWYRQILGQKVEFLVSFYNNEISEKSEIFDDQFSVERPDGSNFTLKIRSTKLEDSAMYFCASTRRGQGRETQYFGPGTRLLVL.

The sample holds a few counts of this clone. The chain joins TRBV7-8 to TRBJ2-7, with 14 bases that match TRBD2. V lost 2 bases, J lost 6 bases, and 6 bases stayed unmatched. CDR1 is SGHVS and CDR2 is FQNEAQ in the germline V gene. The CDR3 length is 16 residues. In nucleotides, the CDR3 is TGTGCCAGCAGCTTACTGGGACTAGCGGGAGTGGTCGAGCAGTACTTC. This sequence encodes CASSLLGLAGVVEQYF.

V gene TRBV5-1 combines with J gene TRBJ2-1, with 10 bases lining up with TRBD2. Trimming took 3 bases from V and 5 from J; bases not matched to a gene: 5. The CDR3 contains 15 residues. The germline gives CDR1 SGHRS, CDR2 YFSETQ. The CDR3 region is CASSSSGRVNNEQFF. The DNA for the CDR3 is TGCGCCAGCAGCTCCAGCGGGAGGGTGAACAATGAGCAGTTCTTC.

This clone was picked up a small number of times. V usage is TRBV7-9 and J usage is TRBJ2-5; 11 nucleotides match TRBD2. This CDR3 contains 17 residues. Germline V gene lookup returns CDR1 SEHNR and CDR2 FQNEAQ (reference sequence). Trimming took 3 bases from V and 0 from J; bases not matched to a gene: 6. In nucleotides, the CDR3 is TGTGCCAGCAGCTTGGGGACTAGCGGCTTATACCAAGAGACCCAGTACTTC. This translates into CASSLGTSGLYQETQYF.

V is TRBV5-1 and J is TRBJ2-3, with D perhaps matching TRBD1 or TRBD2 (5 bases each). From germline, CDR1 is SGHRS and CDR2 YFSETQ. This CDR3 has 14 amino acids. V dropped 1 base and J dropped 1 base, with 7 bases sitting between them. CDR3 region: CASSLLGGTDTQYF. The DNA for the CDR3 is TGCGCCAGCAGCTTGTTGGGGGGCACAGATACGCAGTATTTT.

This clone has only a few counts. CDR3 sequence (DNA): TGTGCCAGCAGCGTAGTCCCTACCGGGGAGCTGTTTTTT. Protein sequence: CASSVVPTGELFF. The chain joins TRBV9 to TRBJ2-2; D is unclear. This CDR3 has 13 amino acids. Germline V lookup: CDR1 SGDLS, CDR2 YYNGEE. V was cut by 0 bases and J by 5 bases, with 5 bases left in between. Based on the CDR3 plus reference TRBV9 and TRBJ2-2, the full variable domain is DSGVTQTPKHLITATGQRVTLRCSPRSGDLSVYWYQQSLDQGLQFLIQYYNGEERAKGNILERFSAQQFPDLHSELNLSSLELGDSALYFCASSVVPTGELFFGEGSRLTVL.

The gene calls are TRBV21-1 and TRBJ1-4. TRBV21-1 is marked as a pseudogene. CDR3 size: 19 residues. The CDR3 loop is CASSKALRRKPATNEKLFF. CDR3 bases: TGTGCCAGCAGCAAAGCGCTAAGGCGGAAACCTGCAACTAATGAAAAACTGTTTTTT.

V is TRBV9 and J is TRBJ2-2; 11 bases line up with TRBD2. Per the germline V gene, CDR1 is SGDLS and CDR2 is YYNGEE. The V segment lost 2 bases and the J segment 4 bases; nucleotides outside the gene matches: 7. The CDR3 has 17 amino acids. The CDR3 sequence is CASSVELAGEFTGELFF. The CDR3 DNA is TGTGCCAGCAGCGTCGAACTAGCGGGAGAATTCACCGGGGAGCTGTTTTTT.

The V gene is TRBV5-4, the J gene TRBJ2-5; perhaps TRBD1 as D (6 bases). V was shortened by 2 bases and J by 2 bases, with 13 bases between the two germline ends. Germline CDR1 SGHNT, CDR2 YYREEE (reference sequence). The CDR3 consists of 15 residues. This chain's CDR3 is CASSFLGGRQETQYF. The CDR3, as DNA: TGTGCCAGCAGCTTTTTAGGGGGAAGGCAAGAGACCCAGTACTTC.

This clone was seen more than once but under ten times. The J gene is TRBJ1-2, the V gene TRBV9; D gene uncertain. V was cut by 3 bases and J by 1 base, with 13 bases left in between. The CDR3 is 15 amino acids. Germline loops: CDR1 SGDLS, CDR2 YYNGEE. The CDR3 loop is CASSAQVSYNYGYTF. The CDR3 DNA reads TGTGCCAGCAGCGCTCAGGTCAGCTATAACTATGGCTACACCTTC. Full variable domain (outside the CDR3, taken from reference TRBV9 and TRBJ1-2): DSGVTQTPKHLITATGQRVTLRCSPRSGDLSVYWYQQSLDQGLQFLIQYYNGEERAKGNILERFSAQQFPDLHSELNLSSLELGDSALYFCASSAQVSYNYGYTFGSGTRLTVV.

This clone has only a few counts. The V gene is TRBV7-3, the J gene TRBJ2-1, with a possible D match to TRBD1 (6 bases). Per the germline V gene, CDR1 is SGHTA and CDR2 is FQGTGA. The CDR3 has 15 amino acids. V was trimmed by 0 bases and J by 6 bases, leaving 12 bases between them. The CDR3 spells CASSLTRGPGNEQFF. The DNA of the CDR3 is TGTGCCAGCAGCTTAACCAGGGGTCCGGGCAATGAGCAGTTCTTC.

The sample holds a few counts of this clone. This chain uses TRBV7-3 with TRBJ2-2; D gene ambiguous. Germline CDR1 SGHTA, CDR2 FQGTGA. The length of the CDR3 is 15 residues. V was shortened by 3 bases and J by 3 bases, with 11 bases between the two germline ends. The CDR3 DNA sequence: TGTGCCAGCAGCTTGGCTGGTCCGTACACCGGGGAGCTGTTTTTT. As protein: CASSLAGPYTGELFF.